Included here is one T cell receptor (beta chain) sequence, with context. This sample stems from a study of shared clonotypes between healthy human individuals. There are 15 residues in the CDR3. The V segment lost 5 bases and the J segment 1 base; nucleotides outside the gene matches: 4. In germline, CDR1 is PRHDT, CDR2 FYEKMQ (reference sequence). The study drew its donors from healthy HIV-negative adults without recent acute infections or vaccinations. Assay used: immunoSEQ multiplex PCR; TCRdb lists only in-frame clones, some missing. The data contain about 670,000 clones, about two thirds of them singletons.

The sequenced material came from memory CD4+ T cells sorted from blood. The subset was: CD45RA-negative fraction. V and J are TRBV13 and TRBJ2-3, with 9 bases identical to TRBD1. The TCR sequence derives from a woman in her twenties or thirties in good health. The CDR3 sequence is CASSLQGAGTDTQYF. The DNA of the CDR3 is TGTGCCAGCAGCCTACAGGGGGCAGGCACAGATACGCAGTATTTT.